These 25 T cell receptor beta chains were sequenced from one sample in a study of T-cell reconstitution after alpha-beta-depleted transplantation in children. A TCRbeta library incorporating unique molecular identifiers was prepared. MiXCR, run by TCRdb on the PCR reads, gives a single entry per CDR3 protein. The data show 300,000 to 400,000 distinct CDR3 sequences, around 15% seen once. This specimen consisted of PBMCs, mostly from graft donor cells, obtained 360 days after TCRalphabeta/CD19-depleted stem cell transplant. These receptors all stem from a male patient between 2 and 10 years old who had a stem cell transplant for acute lymphoblastic leukemia, so the T cells may come from the graft donor.

This chain joins TRBV12-3 or TRBV12-4 and TRBJ2-5; D assignment may be TRBD1 or TRBD2 (5 bases each). The V end was cut by 6 bases, the J end by 3 bases, with 17 bases between. The CDR3 is 15 residues long. The CDR3 nucleotides read TGTGCCAGCAGCCATGCCGTCGGGGCGAAAGAGACCCAGTACTTC. Translating it yields CASSHAVGAKETQYF.

This clonotype came up a few times. The chain is built from TRBV28 and TRBJ2-7; D remains unclear. The germline V and J ends were trimmed by 5 bases and 3 bases, with 8 bases remaining between them. This CDR3 is built from 12 residues. Germline-derived CDR1 and CDR2 are MDHEN and SYDVKM. CDR3 DNA: TGTGCCAGCAGTGTCAAGATCTACGAGCAGTACTTC. Its protein product is CASSVKIYEQYF. Full variable domain (remainder filled in from reference TRBV28 and TRBJ2-7): DVKVTQSSRYLVKRTGEKVFLECVQDMDHENMFWYRQDPGLGLRLIYFSYDVKMKEKGDIPEGYSVSREKKERFSLILESASTNQTSMYLCASSVKIYEQYFGPGTRLTVT.

This clonotype occurred a few times. V usage is TRBV29-1 and J usage is TRBJ2-6; no definite D call. Germline assignment: CDR1 SQVTM and CDR2 ANQGSEA. The CDR3 is 17 amino acids. The V end lost 5 bases, the J end lost 0 bases, and 17 bases lay between the germline ends. CDR3 sequence: CSVLVQLRNSGANVLTF. The CDR3, as DNA: TGCAGCGTTTTGGTGCAGCTAAGGAACTCTGGGGCCAACGTCCTGACTTTC.

This clonotype was recorded a few times. This rearrangement joins TRBV2 to TRBJ1-2; the D gene is possibly TRBD1 (5 bases). CDR3 length equals 14 residues. V gave up 0 bases and J gave up 7 bases, with 12 bases separating them. Germline-derived CDR1 and CDR2 are SNHLY and FYNNEI. The CDR3 DNA sequence: TGTGCCAGCAGTGAAGCGCTGGGGGGAGGTGGCTACACCTTC. Its translation is CASSEALGGGGYTF. The full variable domain, completed using reference TRBV2 and TRBJ1-2, is EPEVTQTPSHQVTQMGQEVILRCVPISNHLYFYWYRQILGQKVEFLVSFYNNEISEKSEIFDDQFSVERPDGSNFTLKIRSTKLEDSAMYFCASSEALGGGGYTFGSGTRLTVV.

This chain connects TRBV5-1 to TRBJ1-5; D perhaps matches TRBD1 (5 bases). Trimming cost V 1 base and J 8 bases, with 16 bases left between them. The CDR3 length is 15 residues. The germline V gene has CDR1 SGHRS and CDR2 YFSETQ. The CDR3 DNA reads TGCGCCAGCAGCTTGCAGGGCACGCCGGGGGAGCCCCAGCATTTT. Its protein is CASSLQGTPGEPQHF.

The chain couples TRBV12-3 or TRBV12-4 to TRBJ1-2; the D gene is possibly TRBD1 (5 bases). Trimming pared 6 bases from V and 7 bases from J, leaving 15 bases between. The CDR3 has 13 amino acids. CDR3 sequence reads: CASSSGPRVGYTF. The CDR3, as DNA: TGTGCCAGCAGCTCGGGCCCCAGGGTTGGCTACACCTTC.

This clonotype has more than one count but fewer than ten. The gene calls are TRBV6-2 or TRBV6-3 and TRBJ1-5; D is unresolved. There are 16 residues in the CDR3. Trimming shortened V by 0 bases and J by 6 bases, and 15 bases separated the two germline ends. Germline-derived CDR1 and CDR2 are MNHEY and SVGEGT. The CDR3 region is CASSYSDTALSQPQHF. For the CDR3, the DNA is TGTGCCAGCAGTTACTCCGACACGGCTTTGAGTCAGCCCCAGCATTTT.

This chain links TRBV3-1 with TRBJ1-5; unclear D gene. The germline V gene has CDR1 LGHDT and CDR2 YNNKEL (reference sequence). The CDR3 loop spans 14 amino acids. The germline V and J ends were trimmed by 3 bases and 9 bases, with 15 bases remaining between them. CDR3 bases: TGTGCCAGCAGCCACGGTGGCCCGCCTGGGCCCCAGCATTTT. Translated: CASSHGGPPGPQHF. Together with reference TRBV3-1 and TRBJ1-5, the CDR3 gives the full variable domain: DTAVSQTPKYLVTQMGNDKSIKCEQNLGHDTMYWYKQDSKKFLKIMFSYNNKELIINETVPNRFSPKSPDKAHLNLHINSLELGDSAVYFCASSHGGPPGPQHFGDGTRLSIL.

The genes are TRBV4-1 and TRBJ2-5; 7 bases map to TRBD2. Trimming at V came to 3 bases and at J to 10 bases, leaving 5 bases not matched to a gene. Looked up from germline, CDR1 is MGHRA and CDR2 is YSYEKL. The CDR3 length is 12 residues. CDR3 in amino acids: CASSQGGGNQYF. CDR3 bases: TGCGCCAGCAGCCAGGGCGGGGGAAACCAGTACTTC.

A few counts support this clonotype. This chain uses TRBV20-1 with TRBJ1-1; 8 bases fit TRBD1. Per the germline V gene, CDR1 is DFQATT and CDR2 is SNEGSKA (reference sequence). This CDR3 is built from 14 residues. Losses at the gene ends were 0 bases for V and 5 bases for J; bases not matched to a gene: 5. CDR3 sequence: CSARDRTGWTEAFF. The CDR3 nucleotides read TGCAGTGCTAGAGATAGGACAGGGTGGACTGAAGCTTTCTTT.

CDR3 residues: CASSVAPGNPAGNEQFF. CDR3 nucleotide sequence: TGTGCCAGCAGCGTAGCCCCCGGGAACCCTGCGGGCAATGAGCAGTTCTTC. The gene calls are TRBV9 and TRBJ2-1, with D maybe TRBD2 (5 bases). V lost 0 bases and J lost 6, with 19 bases in between. Germline-derived CDR1 and CDR2 are SGDLS and YYNGEE. The CDR3 has 17 residues.

This clonotype came up many times. The chain is built from TRBV4-1 and TRBJ2-5, with a tentative D call TRBD1 (6 bases). Per germline, CDR1 MGHRA and CDR2 YSYEKL. The CDR3 covers 14 residues. V lost 4 bases to trimming and J lost 3 bases, with 12 bases between them. The CDR3 protein is CASSPGVMEETQYF. The CDR3, as DNA: TGCGCCAGCAGCCCAGGGGTGATGGAAGAGACCCAGTACTTC.

The gene calls are TRBV10-3 and TRBJ1-4; 7 nucleotides match TRBD1. V was clipped by 6 bases and J by 5 bases; unmatched bases: 9. The CDR3 sequence is 15 residues long. Germline V gene sequence: CDR1 ENHRY, CDR2 SYGVKD. CDR3 amino acids: CAIRTKGQQNEKLFF. CDR3 nucleotides: TGTGCCATCAGGACCAAGGGACAGCAGAATGAAAAACTGTTTTTT.

This clonotype was counted a few times. The chain uses TRBV12-3 or TRBV12-4 and TRBJ2-1, with 14 bases identical to TRBD2. V shed 6 bases and J 1 base; nucleotides not matched to a gene: 8. The CDR3 has 18 amino acids. Here the CDR3 reads CASRRLAGGPLSYNEQFF. Here the CDR3 DNA reads TGTGCCAGCAGACGACTAGCGGGAGGGCCCCTTTCCTACAATGAGCAGTTCTTC.

This clonotype was detected ten times or more. The V call is TRBV28, the J call TRBJ2-5, with D uncertain. The CDR3 sequence is 13 residues long. V was trimmed by 3 bases and J by 1 base, leaving 6 bases between them. Germline lookup yields CDR1 MDHEN and CDR2 SYDVKM. This CDR3 reads CASSLVLQETQYF. CDR3 nucleotide sequence: TGTGCCAGCAGTTTGGTCCTCCAAGAGACCCAGTACTTC.

This clonotype has a count of ten or more. The genes are TRBV4-1 and TRBJ2-7, with TRBD2 as a possible D gene (6 bases). CDR1 and CDR2 (germline): MGHRA, YSYEKL. The CDR3 is 15 amino acids. Trimming removed 3 bases from V and 0 bases from J, with 12 bases in between. The CDR3 DNA is TGCGCCAGCAGCCACGCGGGACCGAACTCCTACGAGCAGTACTTC. Protein: CASSHAGPNSYEQYF.

This clonotype showed up just a few times. This chain uses TRBV7-9 with TRBJ2-1, with a weak D call TRBD2 (5 bases). Germline CDR1 and CDR2: SEHNR and FQNEAQ (reference sequence). V gave up 5 bases and J gave up 0 bases, with 14 bases separating them. The CDR3 extends over 16 amino acids. This CDR3 is CASSRQLGYSYNEQFF. The CDR3 nucleotides are TGTGCCAGCAGCCGCCAACTAGGGTACTCCTACAATGAGCAGTTCTTC.

In this sample, this clonotype turned up a few times. This sequence joins TRBV2 and TRBJ2-3, with TRBD2 identical over 10 bases. There are 15 residues in the CDR3. Germline loops: CDR1 SNHLY, CDR2 FYNNEI. Losses at the gene ends were 4 bases for V and 4 bases for J; bases not matched to a gene: 5. The CDR3 region is CASSGASGSSDTQYF. The CDR3, as DNA: TGTGCCAGCAGTGGGGCTAGCGGGAGCTCAGATACGCAGTATTTT.

This clonotype was counted only a few times. The chain recombines TRBV6-1 with TRBJ2-3; D possibly corresponds to TRBD1 (5 bases). Trimming shortened V by 7 bases and J by 0 bases, and 11 bases separated the two germline ends. Germline CDR1 MNHNS, CDR2 SASEGT. The CDR3 is 14 residues long. Here the CDR3 DNA reads TGTGCCAGCACCCCCCAGGGTAGCACAGATACGCAGTATTTT. Its translation: CASTPQGSTDTQYF.

This clonotype was picked up a small number of times. The chain combines TRBV20-1 with TRBJ2-7, with TRBD2 as a possible D gene (5 bases). Germline CDR1 reads DFQATT; CDR2 reads SNEGSKA (reference sequence). CDR3 length: 14 residues. Trimming took 2 bases from V and 4 from J, leaving 15 bases between them. The CDR3 spells CSARNPRGRYEQYF. CDR3 DNA sequence: TGCAGTGCTAGAAACCCCCGGGGTCGATACGAGCAGTACTTC.

The chain uses TRBV6-2 or TRBV6-3 and TRBJ2-3; D gene uncertain. Per germline, CDR1 MNHEY and CDR2 SVGEGT. The CDR3 is 12 residues long. V shed 0 bases and J shed 6 bases, with 4 bases lying between them. The DNA of the CDR3 is TGTGCCAGCAGTTACTCCTGGGATACGCAGTATTTT. Translated: CASSYSWDTQYF.

This clonotype was recorded a few times. The rearrangement links TRBV28 to TRBJ2-7, with 8 bases aligning to TRBD1. The germline CDR1 and CDR2 sequences are MDHEN and SYDVKM. The CDR3 loop spans 14 amino acids. J was trimmed by 3 bases and V by 3 bases; bases with no gene match: 4. The CDR3 DNA is TGTGCCAGCAGTTTCTACGACAGGGGCTACGAGCAGTACTTC. Its protein product is CASSFYDRGYEQYF.

Comments on this clonotype: Likely a read error: the CDR3 ends without its conserved phenylalanine or tryptophan. This chain connects TRBV11-1 to TRBJ2-7, with unresolved D. Between the trimmed V and J ends, which lost 3 bases and 2 bases, there was a span of 8 bases. CDR1 is SGHAT and CDR2 is FQDESV in the germline V gene (reference sequence). The CDR3 length is 13 residues. Written as DNA, the CDR3 is TGTGCCAGCAGCTTCGGAGTTCCCTACGAGCAGTACTAC. Protein product: CASSFGVPYEQYY.

This clonotype has only a few counts. The V gene is TRBV6-4, the J gene TRBJ2-5; 12 bases are a match to TRBD2. In germline, CDR1 is MRHNA, CDR2 SNTAGT. The length of the CDR3 is 15 residues. V dropped 5 bases and J dropped 4; count of bases not matched to a gene: 5. The CDR3 is CASSRTSGIGETQYF. The CDR3 DNA follows: TGTGCCAGCAGTCGGACTAGCGGGATCGGAGAGACCCAGTACTTC.

The chain combines TRBV7-9 with TRBJ1-6; TRBD1 matches 7 bases. Looked up from germline, CDR1 is SEHNR and CDR2 is FQNEAQ (reference sequence). CDR3 length equals 14 residues. J was trimmed by 4 bases and V by 5 bases; bases with no gene match: 2. CDR3 in amino acids: CASSRQGYNSPLHF. DNA for the CDR3: TGTGCCAGCAGCCGACAGGGTTATAATTCACCCCTCCACTTT.